What follows describes a single TCR beta chain. Its antigen is as yet unknown. V dropped 6 bases and J dropped 1; count of bases not matched to a gene: 3. Germline CDR1 reads MNHEY; CDR2 reads SMNVEV (reference sequence). This CDR3 spans 15 amino acids. This record belongs to a study of T cell responses to AZD1222 COVID-19 vaccine. On the study more broadly: Second doses at about 4 or about 12 weeks were pooled.

Study findings and constraints: Across spike, vaccine-associated CD4 TCRs were found, dominant at 160-218 and 743-854. Sampling that yielded the repertoires occurred only after the peak T cell response.

Sequencing was performed with immunoSEQ multiplex PCR; in TCRdb, only in-frame clones are kept and a portion is missing. Here the sample spans about 110,000 clones, approximately 90% being singletons. The sequence came from an adult in good health. The specimen was peripheral blood, collected on day 0 of AZD1222 vaccination. This chain joins TRBV27 and TRBJ2-6; 7 nucleotides line up with TRBD1. CDR3 region: CASRSRGSGANVLTF. DNA of the CDR3: TGTGCCAGCAGATCCAGGGGGTCTGGGGCCAACGTCCTGACTTTC.